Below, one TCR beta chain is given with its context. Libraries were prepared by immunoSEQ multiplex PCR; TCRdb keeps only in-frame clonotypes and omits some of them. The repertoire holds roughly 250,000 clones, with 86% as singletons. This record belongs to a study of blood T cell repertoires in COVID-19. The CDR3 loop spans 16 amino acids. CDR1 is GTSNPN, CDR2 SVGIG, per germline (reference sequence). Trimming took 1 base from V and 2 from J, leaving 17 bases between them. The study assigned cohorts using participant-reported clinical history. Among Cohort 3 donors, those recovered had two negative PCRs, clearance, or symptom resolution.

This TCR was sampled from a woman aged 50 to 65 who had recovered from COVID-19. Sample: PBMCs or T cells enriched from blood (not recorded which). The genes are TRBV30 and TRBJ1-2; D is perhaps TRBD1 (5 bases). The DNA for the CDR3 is TGTGCCTGGAGTGGAAAGGGGCGCGTCGAAAACTATGGCTACACCTTC. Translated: CAWSGKGRVENYGYTF.